This entry lists 29 T cell receptor beta chains sequenced from one sample in a study of cytomegalovirus exposure and HLA in healthy donors. Assay: immunoSEQ multiplex PCR; the TCRdb copy retains only in-frame clones and omits some. The sample holds more than 95,000 clones; around 88% are singletons and the top ten take about 1.7%. The specimen sequenced was PBMCs. Every receptor here comes from a man younger than 30 in good health and CMV-seronegative.

The V gene is TRBV11-3, the J gene TRBJ2-2; D might be TRBD1 (6 bases). The V end was cut by 3 bases, the J end by 3 bases, with 8 bases between. Germline V gene data show CDR1 as SGHNT and CDR2 as YENEEA. The CDR3 is 14 residues long. CDR3 in DNA: TGTGCCAGCAGCTTTGAGGGGGACACCGGGGAGCTGTTTTTT. Protein product: CASSFEGDTGELFF.

The rearrangement uses TRBV4-1 and TRBJ2-6; no reliable D call. The V and J ends lost 1 base and 0 bases respectively, with 16 bases between them. The CDR3 is 19 amino acids. The germline V gene encodes CDR1 MGHRA and CDR2 YSYEKL. This chain's CDR3 is CASSQVWQRTLSGANVLTF. The CDR3, as DNA: TGCGCCAGCAGCCAAGTATGGCAGCGAACCCTCTCTGGGGCCAACGTCCTGACTTTC.

This CDR3 reads CASSGGTSGTYEQYF. The CDR3 DNA reads TGTGCCAGCAGCGGGGGGACTAGCGGCACCTACGAGCAGTACTTC. The V and J genes are TRBV7-9 and TRBJ2-7; 11 bases are a match to TRBD2. This CDR3 contains 15 residues. V was pared by 5 bases and J by 2 bases, with 5 bases of the junction left unmatched. From germline, CDR1 is SEHNR and CDR2 FQNEAQ (reference sequence).

V and J are TRBV19 and TRBJ2-1; 7 nucleotides agree with TRBD2. This CDR3 is 15 amino acids long. V was clipped by 3 bases and J by 3 bases; unmatched bases: 5. Germline CDR1 and CDR2: LNHDA and SQIVND (reference sequence). CDR3 region: CASSIPGEGYNEQFF. The CDR3 DNA reads as TGTGCCAGTAGTATTCCCGGGGAGGGCTACAATGAGCAGTTCTTC. Using reference TRBV19 and TRBJ2-1 for the parts outside the CDR3, the full variable domain is DGGITQSPKYLFRKEGQNVTLSCEQNLNHDAMYWYRQDPGQGLRLIYYSQIVNDFQKGDIAEGYSVSREKKESFPLTVTSAQKNPTAFYLCASSIPGEGYNEQFFGPGTRLTVL.

V usage is TRBV5-4 and J usage is TRBJ2-7, with 9 positions matching TRBD2. Trimming took 3 bases from V and 2 from J; bases not matched to a gene: 9. The CDR3 has 16 amino acids. In germline, CDR1 is SGHNT, CDR2 YYREEE (reference sequence). CDR3 residues: CASSWGSGGFTYEQYF. CDR3 coding DNA: TGTGCCAGCAGCTGGGGAAGCGGGGGGTTTACCTACGAGCAGTACTTC. The full variable domain, completed using reference TRBV5-4 and TRBJ2-7, is ETGVTQSPTHLIKTRGQQVTLRCSSQSGHNTVSWYQQALGQGPQFIFQYYREEENGRGNFPPRFSGLQFPNYSSELNVNALELDDSALYLCASSWGSGGFTYEQYFGPGTRLTVT.

CDR3 coding DNA: TGTGCCAGCAGCTTAGCGGAGAGGGCTGGCTACACCTTC. Translated, it gives CASSLAERAGYTF. The chain is built from TRBV7-9 and TRBJ1-2, with D unclear. Per germline, CDR1 SEHNR and CDR2 FQNEAQ (reference sequence). The germline V and J ends were trimmed by 0 bases and 7 bases, with 9 bases remaining between them. The CDR3 is 13 amino acids.

The rearrangement uses TRBV2 and TRBJ2-3; TRBD2 aligns across 13 bases. V gave up 5 bases and J gave up 4 bases; unmatched junction bases: 6. This CDR3 region has 16 residues. CDR1 is SNHLY and CDR2 is FYNNEI in the germline V gene. CDR3 DNA sequence: TGTGCCAGCAGTTGGACTAGCGGGAGTGGCTCAGATACGCAGTATTTT. Encoded protein: CASSWTSGSGSDTQYF.

This sequence joins TRBV28 and TRBJ1-1; TRBD1 matches 10 bases. CDR3 length: 12 amino acids. Losses at the gene ends were 8 bases for V and 5 bases for J; bases not matched to a gene: 2. Germline V gives CDR1 MDHEN, CDR2 SYDVKM. CDR3 residues: CASDRGRTEAFF. In DNA form, the CDR3 reads TGTGCCAGCGACAGGGGGCGGACTGAAGCTTTCTTT.

This clone has only one observation. The chain links TRBV9 to TRBJ1-1; no definite D call. This CDR3 has 12 amino acids. Germline lookup yields CDR1 SGDLS and CDR2 YYNGEE. Trimming took 4 bases from V and 11 from J, leaving 15 bases between them. CDR3 region: CASSTGLGKAFF. Written as DNA, the CDR3 is TGTGCCAGCAGCACCGGCCTCGGGAAGGCTTTCTTT.

The CDR3 loop reads CASSLGGGGQPYEQYF. CDR3 bases: TGTGCCAGCAGTCTAGGCGGGGGGGGACAGCCCTACGAGCAGTACTTC. This chain joins TRBV28 and TRBJ2-7, with 9 bases aligning to TRBD2. J lost 2 bases, V lost 5 bases, and 10 bases had no gene match. The germline gives CDR1 MDHEN, CDR2 SYDVKM. CDR3 size: 16 residues.

The chain recombines TRBV2 with TRBJ2-5, with 9 bases fitting TRBD1. With 8 bases clipped from V and 2 bases from J, the junction kept 6 bases outside the gene matches. This CDR3 is 14 amino acids long. Germline CDR1 reads SNHLY; CDR2 reads FYNNEI. The CDR3 is CASLMDRGQETQYF. The CDR3 DNA reads TGTGCCAGCCTAATGGACAGGGGACAAGAGACCCAGTACTTC. Complete variable domain (other parts from reference TRBV2 and TRBJ2-5): EPEVTQTPSHQVTQMGQEVILRCVPISNHLYFYWYRQILGQKVEFLVSFYNNEISEKSEIFDDQFSVERPDGSNFTLKIRSTKLEDSAMYFCASLMDRGQETQYFGPGTRLLVL.

Note on this clone: An end of the junction differs from the germline gene, which may be a read error. The chain couples TRBV7-6 to TRBJ2-3; tentatively, D is TRBD1 (6 bases). Germline loops: CDR1 SGHVS, CDR2 FNYEAQ. The CDR3 loop spans 12 amino acids. The CDR3 here is CASSVAGVTQYF. In nucleotides, the CDR3 is TGTGCCAGCAGCGTAGCAGGGGTTACGCAGTATTTT.

This chain joins TRBV15 and TRBJ2-4, with D unclear. Germline V gene sequence: CDR1 LNHNV, CDR2 YYDKDF (reference sequence). This CDR3 is built from 15 residues. V lost 1 base to trimming and J lost 0 bases, with 7 bases between them. This CDR3 is CATSRGARAKNIQYF. In DNA, the CDR3 is TGTGCCACCAGCAGAGGGGCCAGAGCCAAAAACATTCAGTACTTC.

Written as DNA, the CDR3 is TGTGCCTGCGGGACAGGGAGTGAAAAACTGTTTTTT. It codes for CACGTGSEKLFF. This chain joins TRBV30 and TRBJ1-4, with TRBD1 matching 9 bases. The ends lost 6 bases at V and 7 bases at J; junction bases unmatched: 3. There are 12 residues in the CDR3. The germline V gene has CDR1 GTSNPN and CDR2 SVGIG (reference sequence).

J is TRBJ1-1 and V is TRBV6-9, with D possibly TRBD1 on 6 matching bases. The CDR3 runs to 17 residues. Trimming pared 5 bases from V and 0 bases from J, leaving 19 bases between. Germline-derived CDR1 and CDR2 are MNHGY and SVAAGI. The CDR3 DNA is TGTGCCAGCAGTGCGGGCGGCAGGGACAACATGAACACTGAAGCTTTCTTT. Translating gives CASSAGGRDNMNTEAFF.

The chain is built from TRBV10-1 and TRBJ2-1; tentative D call: TRBD1 (5 bases). CDR1 is WNHNN and CDR2 is SYGVQD in the germline V gene (reference sequence). The CDR3 totals 15 residues. Trimming left V 5 bases short and J 0 bases short, with 11 bases between. The CDR3 DNA follows: TGCGCCAGCAGTCTACAGGAGAGCTCCTACAATGAGCAGTTCTTC. Encoded protein: CASSLQESSYNEQFF.

The rearrangement joins TRBV27 to TRBJ1-1; 7 bases line up with TRBD1. The germline gives CDR1 MNHEY, CDR2 SMNVEV (reference sequence). The CDR3 is made up of 14 amino acids. J was trimmed by 4 bases and V by 5 bases; bases with no gene match: 7. The CDR3 is CASSGRQGGTEAFF. Written as DNA, the CDR3 is TGTGCCAGCAGTGGCCGACAGGGTGGCACTGAAGCTTTCTTT.

The V gene is TRBV19, the J gene TRBJ1-2, with a tentative D call TRBD1 (6 bases). Per germline, CDR1 LNHDA and CDR2 SQIVND (reference sequence). Trimming shortened V by 5 bases and J by 9 bases, and 16 bases separated the two germline ends. The CDR3 extends over 13 amino acids. The DNA of the CDR3 is TGTGCCAGTAGTTATGGGACAAGGGGCCGCTACACCTTC. It yields the protein CASSYGTRGRYTF.

The CDR3 here is CASSPPGRAGYTF. The DNA for the CDR3 is TGCGCCAGCAGCCCCCCAGGGAGGGCTGGCTACACCTTC. This chain connects TRBV4-3 to TRBJ1-2; tentatively, D is TRBD1 (5 bases). With 4 bases removed from V and 7 bases from J, the gap between germline ends came to 13 bases. Germline-derived CDR1 and CDR2 are LGHNA and YSLEER. The CDR3 length is 13 residues.

The J gene is TRBJ2-7, the V gene TRBV4-2; 8 nucleotides match TRBD2. Germline V CDR1 and CDR2: LGHNA, YNFKEQ. This CDR3 contains 16 residues. Unmatched junction bases numbered 13, after V lost 4 bases and J lost 5 bases. The CDR3 DNA is TGTGCCAGCAGCCGGGACAAGCGGGGGCCTAAGGACGAGCAGTACTTC. It is translated as CASSRDKRGPKDEQYF.

The V and J genes are TRBV30 and TRBJ2-1; a weak D match, TRBD1 (5 bases). V lost 1 base and J 1 base, leaving 11 bases between the germline ends. The CDR3 is made up of 15 amino acids. CDR1 is GTSNPN, CDR2 SVGIG, per germline (reference sequence). CDR3 sequence (DNA): TGTGCCTGGAGTGAGGGGCCGATTTCCTACAATGAGCAGTTCTTC. Its protein product is CAWSEGPISYNEQFF.

The rearrangement joins TRBV19 to TRBJ2-7, with a possible D match to TRBD1 (7 bases). Germline CDR1 reads LNHDA; CDR2 reads SQIVND (reference sequence). This CDR3 region has 13 residues. V lost 5 bases to trimming and J lost 6 bases, with 14 bases between them. CDR3 region: CASSRMQGGEQYF. CDR3 DNA: TGTGCCAGTAGTCGAATGCAGGGGGGCGAGCAGTACTTC.

V usage is TRBV11-2 and J usage is TRBJ2-7; a possible D gene is TRBD1 (6 bases). V was clipped by 1 base and J by 2 bases, with 15 bases between them. CDR3 size: 16 residues. CDR1 SGHAT and CDR2 FQNNGV come from the germline V gene. The CDR3 DNA is TGTGCCAGCAGCTTAGTTCCAGGGGCTGGCACCTACGAGCAGTACTTC. This codes for CASSLVPGAGTYEQYF.

This clone was picked up a small number of times. The chain links TRBV10-2 to TRBJ1-1; no definite D call. The CDR3 spans 16 residues. The V and J ends lost 4 bases and 0 bases respectively, with 15 bases between them. Germline V gene lookup returns CDR1 WSHSY and CDR2 SAAADI. The CDR3 loop is CASSGESSDMNTEAFF. The CDR3 coding sequence is TGCGCCAGCAGTGGGGAGTCCAGCGACATGAACACTGAAGCTTTCTTT.

The chain is built from TRBV28 and TRBJ2-4; D gene ambiguous. The germline V and J ends were trimmed by 6 bases and 13 bases, with 16 bases remaining between them. This CDR3 has 12 residues. In germline, CDR1 is MDHEN, CDR2 SYDVKM. The CDR3 sequence is CASRGDAVWQYF. In DNA form, the CDR3 reads TGTGCCAGCAGAGGCGACGCGGTGTGGCAGTACTTC.

The rearrangement uses TRBV2 and TRBJ2-2; 11 positions agree with TRBD2. Germline lookup yields CDR1 SNHLY and CDR2 FYNNEI. V gave up 2 bases and J gave up 6 bases; unmatched junction bases: 2. The length of the CDR3 is 15 residues. The CDR3 DNA is TGTGCCAGCAGTGAATTGACTAGCGGGGCCGGGGAGCTGTTTTTT. Its protein is CASSELTSGAGELFF.

V is TRBV30 and J is TRBJ2-2; tentatively, D is TRBD1 (6 bases). The length of the CDR3 is 11 residues. Germline CDR1 and CDR2: GTSNPN and SVGIG (reference sequence). Trimming took 5 bases from V and 7 from J, leaving 8 bases between them. The CDR3 region is CAWGQNGELFF. The CDR3 coding sequence is TGTGCCTGGGGACAGAACGGGGAGCTGTTTTTT.

The chain joins TRBV19 to TRBJ2-7; the D is unclear. This CDR3 is built from 11 residues. V lost 9 bases and J 2 bases, leaving 8 bases between the germline ends. From germline, CDR1 is LNHDA and CDR2 SQIVND (reference sequence). The CDR3 reads CASRSTYEQYF. In DNA, the CDR3 is TGTGCCAGCAGAAGTACCTACGAGCAGTACTTC.

The chain links TRBV7-7 to TRBJ2-1; 7 nucleotides match TRBD2. V shed 10 bases and J 1 base; nucleotides not matched to a gene: 10. Germline assignment: CDR1 SSHAT and CDR2 FNYEAQ (reference sequence). The CDR3 consists of 15 residues. In DNA, the CDR3 is TGTGCCACCTCTCCTGGCGGGGGATCCTACAATGAGCAGTTCTTC. Translated, it gives CATSPGGGSYNEQFF.